This TCR beta chain was recovered during a study of blood T cell repertoires in COVID-19. Study-wide context: Spain, Italy and the United States supplied samples that represented acute and convalescent COVID-19.

CDR1 is LGHDT and CDR2 is YNNKEL in the germline V gene (reference sequence). The ends were cut back, 5 bases at V and 5 bases at J, with 12 bases in the middle. The CDR3 is 13 amino acids. Per the study methods: Estimation of nucleated cell counts was performed using reference gene primer amplification. Sequenced by immunoSEQ multiplex PCR; TCRdb stores in-frame clones only, minus some. V, J and clone size derive from that table, while D and trimming were established from the DNA sequence. The top ten clones hold about 35% of a sample with just under 80,000 clones, roughly 80% of them seen once. The chain combines TRBV3-1 (or the pseudogene TRBV3-2) with TRBJ1-2; possible D gene TRBD1, 5 bases. The source material was peripheral blood. The TCR originated in a woman between 70 and 85 years old with acute or convalescent COVID-19. As DNA, the CDR3 is TGTGCCAGCAGCGGGGCCAATTCTTATGGCTACACCTTC. Encoded protein: CASSGANSYGYTF.